This T cell receptor beta chain originates from a study of cytomegalovirus exposure and HLA in healthy donors. CDR3 length: 12 residues. Germline lookup yields CDR1 KGHSH and CDR2 LQKENI. Trimming took 11 bases from V and 5 from J, leaving 13 bases between them. PCR used 60 Vbeta primers and 13 Jbeta primers. Sequenced by immunoSEQ multiplex PCR; TCRdb stores in-frame clones only, minus some. This listing includes about 110,000 clones. Sequencing was performed on PBMCs. This chain uses TRBV18 with TRBJ2-1, with D possibly being TRBD1 (5 bases). The sequence was collected from a man aged 45-60 years in good health and CMV-seronegative. The CDR3 sequence: CAGGSDNNEQFF. CDR3 in DNA: TGTGCCGGTGGGTCGGACAACAATGAGCAGTTCTTC.